This record covers a single T cell receptor beta chain. Its antigen is unidentified. These data belong to a study of monozygotic twins with cystic fibrosis. Study in general: With around 14 PCR cycles, barcoded libraries came from about 3 micrograms of fragmented DNA.

Only in-frame clones appear in the TCRdb table, and some are missing; sequencing was by immunoSEQ multiplex PCR. The sample lists about 30,000 clones; less than 95% were seen once. Germline lookup yields CDR1 SGHNT and CDR2 YYREEE (reference sequence). V was shortened by 5 bases and J by 0 bases, with 15 bases between the two germline ends. This CDR3 has 16 amino acids. General study results and limits: Monozygotic CF twin pairs shared significantly more nucleotide-identical clonotypes than unrelated CF individuals did. The repertoire was suggested to be naive-dominated, clonality median 0.0095.

Material: blood. This chain connects TRBV5-4 to TRBJ2-1; D call uncertain. This sequence originates from a girl under 10 years old with cystic fibrosis. DNA for the CDR3: TGTGCCAGCAGATCGCTCGGCTATTACTCCTACAATGAGCAGTTCTTC. Translation gives CASRSLGYYSYNEQFF.